These T cell receptor beta chains were read from a single sample in a study of blood T cell repertoires in COVID-19. Generated by immunoSEQ multiplex PCR, the TCRdb table keeps only in-frame clones and is missing some. The table records around 310,000 clones, nearly 90% of them present only once. The source material was PBMCs or T cells enriched from blood (not recorded which). These TCRs come from a woman aged 30 to 39 who had recovered from COVID-19. Both conserved end residues are part of each CDR3.

v_call: TRBV14; j_call: TRBJ2-7; cdr3_length: 17; cdr3_aa: CASSHPYSGTGSYEQYF
v_call: TRBV19; j_call: TRBJ1-2; cdr3_length: 13; cdr3_aa: CASSIDREYGYTF
v_call: TRBV7-9; j_call: TRBJ1-2; cdr3_length: 15; cdr3_aa: CASSLGLPRRPGLTF
v_call: TRBV7-2; j_call: TRBJ1-1; cdr3_length: 14; cdr3_aa: CASSLDWDRWEAFF
v_call: TRBV5-8; j_call: TRBJ2-1; cdr3_length: 18; cdr3_aa: CASSFGWRGVSSYNEQFF
v_call: TRBV6-5; j_call: TRBJ1-3; cdr3_length: 14; cdr3_aa: CASRGTGAGNTIYF
v_call: TRBV4-1; j_call: TRBJ1-1; cdr3_length: 16; cdr3_aa: CASSFRDRGMNTEAFF
v_call: TRBV30; j_call: TRBJ2-7; cdr3_length: 13; cdr3_aa: CAWSGTGGYEQYF
v_call: TRBV11-2; j_call: TRBJ1-1; cdr3_length: 13; cdr3_aa: CASSPSGGTEAFF
v_call: TRBV9; j_call: TRBJ2-1; cdr3_length: 17; cdr3_aa: CASSNRSSGRFRAEQFF
v_call: TRBV24-1; j_call: TRBJ1-2; cdr3_length: 15; cdr3_aa: CATSDSRTDLYGYTF
v_call: TRBV30; j_call: TRBJ2-7; cdr3_length: 13; cdr3_aa: CAWSKTGGDEQYF
v_call: TRBV3-1/TRBV3-2; j_call: TRBJ1-1; cdr3_length: 16; cdr3_aa: CASSQWGGGVNTEAFF
v_call: TRBV5-1; j_call: TRBJ1-2; cdr3_length: 13; cdr3_aa: CASSRQDYDGYTF
v_call: TRBV24-1; j_call: TRBJ2-7; cdr3_length: 17; cdr3_aa: CATSDYKGTGGRDEQYF
v_call: TRBV18; j_call: TRBJ2-1; cdr3_length: 15; cdr3_aa: CASSPGGRASNEQFF
v_call: TRBV19; j_call: TRBJ1-5; cdr3_length: 14; cdr3_aa: CASSISRGGRPQHF
v_call: TRBV2; j_call: TRBJ2-1; cdr3_length: 14; cdr3_aa: CASRQVGGYNEQFF
v_call: TRBV29-1; j_call: TRBJ2-5; cdr3_length: 15; cdr3_aa: CSVEGQTGVQETQYF
v_call: TRBV5-1; j_call: TRBJ2-2; cdr3_length: 13; cdr3_aa: CASSTGMTGELFF
v_call: TRBV12-3/TRBV12-4; j_call: TRBJ1-2; cdr3_length: 13; cdr3_aa: CASSPARARGYTF
v_call: TRBV28; j_call: TRBJ1-2; cdr3_length: 11; cdr3_aa: CEVSGNYGYTF
v_call: TRBV29-1; j_call: TRBJ2-3; cdr3_length: 13; cdr3_aa: CSVGREGLDTQYF
v_call: TRBV28; j_call: TRBJ1-1; cdr3_length: 14; cdr3_aa: CASSSQGANTEAFF
v_call: TRBV28; j_call: TRBJ2-7; cdr3_length: 15; cdr3_aa: CASSLYDGSSYEQYF
v_call: TRBV2; j_call: TRBJ2-7; cdr3_length: 14; cdr3_aa: CASSLAGPVYEQYF
v_call: TRBV10-3; j_call: TRBJ2-1; cdr3_length: 11; cdr3_aa: CAISREYEQFF
v_call: TRBV5-1; j_call: TRBJ2-5; cdr3_length: 14; cdr3_aa: CASRFDSYQETQYF
v_call: TRBV5-1; j_call: TRBJ2-1; cdr3_length: 14; cdr3_aa: CASSFSPAVDEQFF
v_call: TRBV6-5; j_call: TRBJ1-6; cdr3_length: 15; cdr3_aa: CASSLRAQGNSPLHF
v_call: TRBV21-1; j_call: TRBJ2-7; cdr3_length: 13; cdr3_aa: CASPDTELHEQYF
v_call: TRBV6-5; j_call: TRBJ2-7; cdr3_length: 15; cdr3_aa: CASSYSSSGTYEQYF
v_call: TRBV18; j_call: TRBJ2-2; cdr3_length: 16; cdr3_aa: CASSRPVGDETGELFF
v_call: TRBV7-3; j_call: TRBJ2-1; cdr3_length: 15; cdr3_aa: CASSFRDRAYNEQFF
v_call: TRBV28; j_call: TRBJ2-3; cdr3_length: 16; cdr3_aa: CASRLSGRYGTDTQYF
v_call: TRBV5-1; j_call: TRBJ2-7; cdr3_length: 15; cdr3_aa: CASSLGQGLIYEQYF